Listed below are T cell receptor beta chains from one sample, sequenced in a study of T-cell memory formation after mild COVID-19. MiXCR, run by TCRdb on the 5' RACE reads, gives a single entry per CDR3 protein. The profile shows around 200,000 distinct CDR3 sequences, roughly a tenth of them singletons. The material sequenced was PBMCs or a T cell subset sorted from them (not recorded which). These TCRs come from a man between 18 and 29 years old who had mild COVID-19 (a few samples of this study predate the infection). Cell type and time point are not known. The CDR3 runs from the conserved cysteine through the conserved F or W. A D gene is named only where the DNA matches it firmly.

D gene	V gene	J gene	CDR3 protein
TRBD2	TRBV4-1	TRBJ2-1	CASSQDKASGRGRDNEQFF
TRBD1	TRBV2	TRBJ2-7	CASSRDREDEQYF
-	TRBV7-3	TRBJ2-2	CASSVGQGSTGELFF
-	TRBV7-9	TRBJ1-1	CASSLASGWNTEAFF
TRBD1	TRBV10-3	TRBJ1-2	CAILQGASGYTF
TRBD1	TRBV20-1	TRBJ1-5	CSAKTTGVGQPQHF
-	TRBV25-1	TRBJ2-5	CASSEGATETQYF
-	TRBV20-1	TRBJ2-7	CSAKRDGDSYEQYF
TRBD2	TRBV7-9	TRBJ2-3	CASSFAIPTSGGATDTQYF
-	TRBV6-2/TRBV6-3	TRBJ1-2	CASSQRWTIHGYTF
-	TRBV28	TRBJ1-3	CGASSGNTIYF
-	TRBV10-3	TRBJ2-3	CAISDPGTRTDTQYF
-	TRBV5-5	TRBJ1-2	CASSLSTTNYGYTF
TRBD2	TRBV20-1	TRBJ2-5	CSARSQRGPQETQYF
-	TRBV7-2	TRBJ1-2	CASSHNWGNDYGYTF
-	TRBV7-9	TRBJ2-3	CASSNNGLGTQYF
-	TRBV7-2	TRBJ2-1	CASSLPGSRYNEQFF
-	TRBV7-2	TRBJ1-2	CASSLAGEGNYGYTF
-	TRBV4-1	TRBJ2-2	CASSRRPARGRTGELFF
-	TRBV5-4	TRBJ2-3	CASSLKAGPDTQYF
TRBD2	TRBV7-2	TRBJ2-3	CASSGGGSGDTQYF
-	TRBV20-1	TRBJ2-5	CSARDGLTTTNQETQYF
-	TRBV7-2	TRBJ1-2	CASSLVGSDYTF
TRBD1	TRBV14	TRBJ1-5	CASRDRGRSNQPQHF
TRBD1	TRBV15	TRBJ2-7	CATTDRGLYEQYF
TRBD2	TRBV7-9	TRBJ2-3	CASSSTSGGPSTDTQYF
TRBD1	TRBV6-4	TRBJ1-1	CASRTQDRQGNTEAFF
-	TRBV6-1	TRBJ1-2	CASSPWGYGVPTLSGYTF
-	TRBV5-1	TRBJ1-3	CASSSDGRGNTIYF
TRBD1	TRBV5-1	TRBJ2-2	CASYRRTGTTGELFF
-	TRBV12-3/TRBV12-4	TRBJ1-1	CASSLEASTEAFF
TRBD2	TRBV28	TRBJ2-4	CASSLMGTRDNIQYF
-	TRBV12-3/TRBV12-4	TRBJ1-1	CASFSGIEAFF
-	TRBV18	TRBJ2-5	CASSPWAGGETQYF
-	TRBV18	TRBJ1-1	CASSPQGEPHTEAFF
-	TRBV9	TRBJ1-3	CASSVGVFTGNTIYF
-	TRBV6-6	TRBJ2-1	CASSYPRGHPNNEQFF